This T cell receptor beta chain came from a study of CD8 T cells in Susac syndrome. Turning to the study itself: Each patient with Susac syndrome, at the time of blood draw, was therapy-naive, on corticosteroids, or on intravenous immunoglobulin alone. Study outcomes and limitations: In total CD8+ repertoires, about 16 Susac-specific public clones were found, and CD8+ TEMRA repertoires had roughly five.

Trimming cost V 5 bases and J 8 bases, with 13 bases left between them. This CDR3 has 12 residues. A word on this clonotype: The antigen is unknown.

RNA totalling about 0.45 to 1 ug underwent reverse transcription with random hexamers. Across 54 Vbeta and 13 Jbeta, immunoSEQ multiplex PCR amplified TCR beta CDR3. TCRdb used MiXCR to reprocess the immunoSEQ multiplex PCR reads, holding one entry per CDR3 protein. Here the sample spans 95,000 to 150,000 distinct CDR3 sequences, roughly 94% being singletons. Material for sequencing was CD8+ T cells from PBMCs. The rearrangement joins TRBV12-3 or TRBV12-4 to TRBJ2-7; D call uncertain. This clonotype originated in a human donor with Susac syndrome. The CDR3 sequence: CASSVSHQQQYF. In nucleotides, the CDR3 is TGTGCCAGCAGTGTTTCCCACCAGCAGCAGTACTTC.